This TCR beta chain was found in a study of identical twins. Study findings and constraints: Carriage of fewer insertions was seen in abundant cord blood beta clonotypes, whereas memory repertoires showed none. There was an excess of low generation probability in the out-of-frame alpha sequences that twins shared.

In this sample, this clonotype turned up many times. The target antigen is unknown. From germline, CDR1 is MGHRA and CDR2 YSYEKL. The CDR3 has 15 residues. V gave up 4 bases and J gave up 1 base, with 13 bases separating them. MiXCR was run by TCRdb on the 5' RACE reads, yielding one entry per CDR3 protein. Of under 1 million distinct CDR3 sequences in the sample, around an eighth were seen once. These data also formed part of another study, on yellow fever vaccine responses in identical twins. As reported in that work: Twins' vaccine T cell response reportedly gave the appearance of partial convergence and partial personalization.

This receptor was obtained from a woman under 30 in good health. The rearrangement links TRBV4-1 to TRBJ2-5; maybe TRBD2 (5 bases). The specimen sequenced was PBMCs. CDR3 DNA sequence: TGCGCCAGCAGCCTTCTATCTAGCTTCCAAGAGACCCAGTACTTC. Translation gives CASSLLSSFQETQYF.